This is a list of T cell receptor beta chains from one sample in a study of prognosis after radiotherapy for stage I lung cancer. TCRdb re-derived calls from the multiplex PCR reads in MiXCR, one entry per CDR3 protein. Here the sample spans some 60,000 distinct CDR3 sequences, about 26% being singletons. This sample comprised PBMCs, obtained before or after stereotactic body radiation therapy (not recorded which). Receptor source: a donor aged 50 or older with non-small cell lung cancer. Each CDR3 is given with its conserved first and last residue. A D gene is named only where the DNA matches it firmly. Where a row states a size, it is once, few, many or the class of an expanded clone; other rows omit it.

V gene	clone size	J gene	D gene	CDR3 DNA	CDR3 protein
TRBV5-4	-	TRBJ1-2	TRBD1	TGTGCCAGCAGCACCGGGACAGAGCTCTATGGCTACACCTTC	CASSTGTELYGYTF
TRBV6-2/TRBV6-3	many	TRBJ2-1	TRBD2	TGTGCCAGCAGTTACTTGAACGGGGGGAGAGATGAGCAGTTCTTC	CASSYLNGGRDEQFF
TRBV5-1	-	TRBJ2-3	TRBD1	TGCGACAGCAGCTTGGGGGCAGGGACAGGGGTCCCGGATACGCAGTATTTT	CDSSLGAGTGVPDTQYF
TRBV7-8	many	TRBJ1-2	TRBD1	TGTGCCAGCAGCTTCCCCGGGACAGGGGGCAGCTATGGCTACACCTTC	CASSFPGTGGSYGYTF
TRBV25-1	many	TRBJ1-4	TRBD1	TGTGCCAGCAGTTACCGGACAGGAGAAAAACTGTTTTTT	CASSYRTGEKLFF
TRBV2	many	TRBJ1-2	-	TGTGCCAGCAGTGTGGACGTACCTGGCTACACCTTC	CASSVDVPGYTF
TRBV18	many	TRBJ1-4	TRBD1	TGTGCCAGCTCACGCGGGACAGGGAATGAAAAACTGTTTTTT	CASSRGTGNEKLFF
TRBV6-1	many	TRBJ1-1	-	TGTGCCAGCAGTGGGGGGCTTGTGAACACTGAAGCTTTCTTT	CASSGGLVNTEAFF
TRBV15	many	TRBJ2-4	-	TGTGCCACCAGCAGAGATGTGGTTGGCATTCAGTACTTC	CATSRDVVGIQYF
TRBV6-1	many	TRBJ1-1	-	TGTGCCAGCAGCTCAGGGTTTGGGGATCCTGAAGCTTTCTTT	CASSSGFGDPEAFF
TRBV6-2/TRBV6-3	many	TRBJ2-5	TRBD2	TGTGCCAGCACCTTTGAGGCGGGGGGCCAAGAGACCCAGTACTTC	CASTFEAGGQETQYF
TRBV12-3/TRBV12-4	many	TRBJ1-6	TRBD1	TGTGCCAGCAGTTTGACGGGACAGGGATATTCACCCCTCCACTTT	CASSLTGQGYSPLHF
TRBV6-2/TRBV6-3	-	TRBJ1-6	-	TGTGCCAGAAGGGCAATAAGATATACTAATTCACCCCTACACTTT	CARRAIRYTNSPLHF
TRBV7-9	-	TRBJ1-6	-	TGTGCCAGCAGCTTAGATGAGGCACATGGGACTTCACCCCTCCACTTT	CASSLDEAHGTSPLHF
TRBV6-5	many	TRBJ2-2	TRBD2	TGTGCCAGCAGTTACTCGGGACTAGCGGGTTCCAACACCGGGGAGCTGTTTTTT	CASSYSGLAGSNTGELFF
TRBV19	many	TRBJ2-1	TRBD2	TGTGCCAGTAGTATAAGCAGTGGGGGGGCCTACAATGAGCAGTTCTTC	CASSISSGGAYNEQFF
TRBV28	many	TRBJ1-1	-	TGTGCCAGCAGTCCCTATCTCCCTAATACAGGATTCATGAACACTGAAGCTTTCTTT	CASSPYLPNTGFMNTEAFF
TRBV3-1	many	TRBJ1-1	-	TGTGCCAGCAGCCCTTCTCAAGCCTCGGCGGCTTTCTTT	CASSPSQASAAFF
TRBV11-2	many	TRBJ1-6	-	TGTGCCAGCAGCTTGACAACAGGCTCACCCCTCCACTTT	CASSLTTGSPLHF
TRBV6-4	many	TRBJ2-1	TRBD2	TGTGCCAGCAGTGTGGCGGGGGGTTACAATGAGCAGTTCTTC	CASSVAGGYNEQFF
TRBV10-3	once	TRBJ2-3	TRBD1	TGTGCCATCATCCCCGGGACAGGAGAGACCCTCACAGATACGCAGTATTTT	CAIIPGTGETLTDTQYF
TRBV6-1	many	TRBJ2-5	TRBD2	TGTGCCAGCAGCGGACCTAAAGGCGGCGGGGGGAGGCGGGAGACCCAGTACTTC	CASSGPKGGGGRRETQYF
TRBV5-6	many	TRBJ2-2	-	TGTGCCAGCAGCTTGATCGGCAGGGCCACCGGGGAGCTGTTTTTT	CASSLIGRATGELFF
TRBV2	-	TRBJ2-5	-	TGTGCCAGCAGTGCTAGTCCCACAGATGTAGAGACCCAGTACTTC	CASSASPTDVETQYF
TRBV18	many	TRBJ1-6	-	TGTGCCAGCTCACGTGGGGGCGCAGTAACACCCCTCCACTTT	CASSRGGAVTPLHF
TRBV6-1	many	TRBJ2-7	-	TGTGCCAGCTATCCGGGGAGCGCTTACTACGAGCAGTACTTC	CASYPGSAYYEQYF
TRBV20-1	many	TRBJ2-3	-	TGCAGTGCTAGCTGGAGGGGGCTAAGCACAGATACGCAGTATTTT	CSASWRGLSTDTQYF
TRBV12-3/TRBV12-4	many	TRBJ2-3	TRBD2	TGTGCCAGCAGCCCCCGGGGGGGGCGAAGCACAGATACGCAGTATTTT	CASSPRGGRSTDTQYF
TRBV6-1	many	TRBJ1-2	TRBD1	TGTGCCAGCAGCCTCCGTGTGGGGACAGGGGTTTACTATGGCTACACCTTC	CASSLRVGTGVYYGYTF
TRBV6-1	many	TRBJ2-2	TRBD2	TGTGCCACCGGAATGGCGGGGGGGACCGGGGAGCTGTTTTTT	CATGMAGGTGELFF
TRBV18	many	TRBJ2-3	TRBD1	TGTGCCAGCTCACCACAGGGGGCCTCAGATACGCAGTATTTT	CASSPQGASDTQYF
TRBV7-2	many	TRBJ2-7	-	TGTGCCAGCAGCTTAATGTACGAGCAGTACTTC	CASSLMYEQYF
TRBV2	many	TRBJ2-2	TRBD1	TGTGCCAGCGGAGGACAGGGTGCAGGGGAGCTGTTTTTT	CASGGQGAGELFF
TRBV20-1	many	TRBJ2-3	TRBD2	TGCAGTGCCCGTGGGACTAGCGGGGGAGAAGATACGCAGTATTTT	CSARGTSGGEDTQYF
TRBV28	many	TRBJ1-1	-	TGTGCCAGCAGTTTTCACAGGGCCGGCACTGAAGCTTTCTTT	CASSFHRAGTEAFF
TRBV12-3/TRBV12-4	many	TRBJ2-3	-	TGTGCCAGCAGTCGGCAGGGAACAGATACGCAGTATTTT	CASSRQGTDTQYF
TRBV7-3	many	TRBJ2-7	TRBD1	TGTGCCAGCAGCTTGCATCCAGGGGGCGAGCAGTACTTC	CASSLHPGGEQYF
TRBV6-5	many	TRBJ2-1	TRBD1	TGTGCCAGCAGTTACGAGGACAGGGGGCAAAATGAGCAGTTCTTC	CASSYEDRGQNEQFF
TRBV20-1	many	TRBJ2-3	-	TGCAGTGCCACACCCGGGACTTCCGACTGGGATACGCAGTATTTT	CSATPGTSDWDTQYF
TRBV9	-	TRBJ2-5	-	TGTGCCAGCAGAGTAGACCCACAGCGACGGGAGACCAAGTACTTC	CASRVDPQRRETKYF
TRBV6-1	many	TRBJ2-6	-	TGTGCCAGCAGAGGGGATTCTGGGGCCAACGTCCTGACTTTC	CASRGDSGANVLTF
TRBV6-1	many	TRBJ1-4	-	TGTGCCAGCAGTGATAGACTGGCTAATGAAAAACTGTTTTTT	CASSDRLANEKLFF